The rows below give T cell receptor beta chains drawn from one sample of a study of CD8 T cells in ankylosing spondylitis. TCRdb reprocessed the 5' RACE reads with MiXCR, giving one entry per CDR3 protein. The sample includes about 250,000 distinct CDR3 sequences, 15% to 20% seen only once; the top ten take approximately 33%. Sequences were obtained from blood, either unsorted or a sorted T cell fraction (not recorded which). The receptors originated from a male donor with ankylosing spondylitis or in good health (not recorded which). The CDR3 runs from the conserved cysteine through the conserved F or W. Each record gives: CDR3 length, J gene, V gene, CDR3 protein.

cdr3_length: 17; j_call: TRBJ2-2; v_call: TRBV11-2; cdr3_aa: CASSSLFEREGTGELFF
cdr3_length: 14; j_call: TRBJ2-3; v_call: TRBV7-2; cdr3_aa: CASSGNLGTDTQYF
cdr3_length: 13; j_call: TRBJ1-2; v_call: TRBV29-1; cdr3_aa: CSVTKQGYYGYTF
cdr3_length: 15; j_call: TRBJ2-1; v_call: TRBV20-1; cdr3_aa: CSARELGDSYNEQFF
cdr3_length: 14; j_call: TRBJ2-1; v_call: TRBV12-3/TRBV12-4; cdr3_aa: CATLAGGSYNEQFF
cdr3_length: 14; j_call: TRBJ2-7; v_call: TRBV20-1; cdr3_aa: CSARDLGGNYEQYF
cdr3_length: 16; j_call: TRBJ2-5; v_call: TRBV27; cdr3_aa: CASSSWTSGREETQYF
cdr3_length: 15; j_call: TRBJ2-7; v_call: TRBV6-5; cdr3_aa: CASSYGQGKTYEQYF
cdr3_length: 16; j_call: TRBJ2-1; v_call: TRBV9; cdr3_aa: CASSGRARTSDNEQFF
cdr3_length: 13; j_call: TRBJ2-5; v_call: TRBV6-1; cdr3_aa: CASSGQLAETQYF